This T cell receptor beta chain was identified during a study of early T cells in non-severe SARS-CoV-2 infection. Unique molecular identifiers tagged individual cDNA molecules. MiXCR, run by TCRdb on the 5' RACE reads, gives a single entry per CDR3 protein. The sample has 60,000 to 80,000 distinct CDR3 sequences, 10% to 15% seen once; the top ten hold 3.9%. Trimming cost V 5 bases and J 4 bases, with 20 bases left between them. The CDR3 runs 16 residues. CDR1 is SGHVS and CDR2 is FQNEAQ in the germline V gene. This clonotype originated in an adult who was a healthcare worker with PCR-confirmed SARS-CoV-2 infection or an uninfected control (not recorded which). The specimen was whole blood. The chain has TRBV7-8 and TRBJ2-5, with D possibly called TRBD1 or TRBD2 (5 bases each). For the CDR3, the DNA is TGTGCCAGCAGCCGAATCGGGACGCCGGGAACAGAGACCCAGTACTTC. It encodes CASSRIGTPGTETQYF. Complete variable domain (other parts from reference TRBV7-8 and TRBJ2-5): GAGVSQSPRYKVAKRGQDVALRCDPISGHVSLFWYQQALGQGPEFLTYFQNEAQLDKSGLPSDRFFAERPEGSVSTLKIQRTQQEDSAVYLCASSRIGTPGTETQYFGPGTRLLVL.